Listed below are T cell receptor beta chains from one sample, sequenced in a study of blood T cell repertoires in COVID-19. Using immunoSEQ multiplex PCR, the repertoire was profiled, and TCRdb retains in-frame clones only, with some absent. The data show some 190,000 clones, with approximately 85% seen just once and 6.9% held by the top ten. Material for sequencing was peripheral blood. The receptors were sampled from an older man with COVID-19, enrolled during active disease. Each CDR3 is given with its conserved first and last residue. Fields, in order: J gene, CDR3 length, clone size, D gene, V gene, CDR3 protein, CDR3 DNA. D genes are given only for firm matches. Clone size is stated in some rows and not others, as once, few, many or a class when expanded.

TRBJ2-2	14	NA	NA	TRBV7-9	CASSLAGGTGELFF	TGTGCCAGCAGCTTAGCGGGGGGCACCGGGGAGCTGTTTTTT
TRBJ2-4	15	NA	TRBD1	TRBV18	CASSRAQGAKNIQYF	TGTGCCAGCTCACGGGCACAGGGGGCCAAAAACATTCAGTACTTC
TRBJ2-5	14	NA	NA	TRBV19	CASSSTGRKETQYF	TGTGCCAGTAGTTCGACAGGGAGGAAAGAGACCCAGTACTTC
TRBJ1-6	15	NA	NA	TRBV9	CASSVLSSYNSPLHF	TGTGCCAGCAGCGTCCTAAGCTCCTATAATTCACCCCTCCACTTT
TRBJ1-1	14	NA	TRBD1	TRBV14	CASSQPGTGQKAFF	TGTGCCAGCAGCCAACCCGGGACAGGGCAGAAAGCTTTCTTT
TRBJ1-2	18	NA	NA	TRBV7-2	CASSLALPGRGANYGYTF	TGTGCCAGCAGCTTAGCCCTGCCGGGGAGGGGAGCTAACTATGGCTACACCTTC
TRBJ1-2	13	NA	NA	TRBV29-1	CSVEWQGNYGYTF	TGCAGCGTTGAATGGCAGGGAAACTATGGCTACACCTTC
TRBJ2-3	13	NA	NA	TRBV6-5	CASRRDGTDTQYF	TGTGCCAGCCGCAGGGATGGCACAGATACGCAGTATTTT
TRBJ2-3	17	NA	TRBD1	TRBV5-5	CASTRAGTGGGTDTQYF	TGTGCCAGCACCAGGGCCGGGACAGGGGGCGGCACAGATACGCAGTATTTT
TRBJ1-6	19	NA	NA	TRBV28	CASILSPFDRHSYNSPLHF	TGTGCCAGCATCCTGAGCCCCTTCGACAGACACTCCTATAATTCACCCCTCCACTTT
TRBJ1-6	21	few	NA	TRBV3-1/TRBV3-2	CASSQDAVGHATSSYNSPLHF	TGTGCCAGCAGCCAAGATGCTGTGGGACACGCTACGAGCTCCTATAATTCACCCCTCCACTTT
TRBJ1-5	15	once	TRBD1	TRBV7-6	CASSLGQRSNQPQHF	TGTGCCAGCAGCCTGGGACAGCGTAGCAATCAGCCCCAGCATTTT
TRBJ1-1	13	NA	NA	TRBV5-1	CASSLGGGRGSFF	TGCGCCAGCAGCTTGGGAGGCGGGAGAGGGTCTTTCTTT
TRBJ1-6	14	NA	NA	TRBV3-1/TRBV3-2	CASSQVGVRPPLHF	TGTGCCAGCAGCCAAGTAGGGGTCCGGCCACCCCTCCACTTT
TRBJ1-5	16	few	NA	TRBV19	CASRSQYRDSNQPQHF	TGTGCCAGTAGGTCCCAGTACAGGGATAGCAATCAGCCCCAGCATTTT
TRBJ2-1	15	NA	TRBD1	TRBV5-4	CASTPGDRDGNEQFF	TGTGCCAGCACACCTGGGGACAGGGATGGGAATGAGCAGTTCTTC
TRBJ1-2	14	NA	NA	TRBV11-3	CASSGLKYREGYTF	TGTGCCAGCAGCGGCCTTAAGTACCGGGAGGGCTACACCTTC
TRBJ1-4	16	NA	TRBD1	TRBV28	CASSLPQQGRREKLFF	TGTGCCAGCAGTTTACCACAACAGGGGCGGCGCGAAAAACTGTTTTTT
TRBJ2-2	14	NA	NA	TRBV11-3	CASSSLSGLGELFF	TGTGCCAGCAGCTCTCTCTCAGGGTTGGGGGAGCTGTTTTTT
TRBJ2-3	16	NA	TRBD2	TRBV11-2	CASSLEGAGGSDTQYF	TGTGCCAGCAGCTTAGAAGGCGCGGGGGGCTCAGATACGCAGTATTTT
TRBJ2-2	15	NA	TRBD2	TRBV3-1/TRBV3-2	CASMTSGGIAGELFF	TGTGCCAGCATGACTAGCGGGGGGATCGCCGGGGAGCTGTTTTTT
TRBJ2-2	15	NA	TRBD2	TRBV5-1	CASSDYNGGAGELFF	TGCGCCAGCAGCGATTATAACGGGGGGGCCGGGGAGCTGTTTTTT
TRBJ2-3	15	NA	NA	TRBV18	CASSPPPGLQDTQYF	TGTGCCAGCTCACCACCACCGGGACTTCAGGATACGCAGTATTTT
TRBJ1-1	17	NA	TRBD1	TRBV3-1/TRBV3-2	CASSGPGTGFMNTEAFF	TGTGCCAGCAGCGGACCCGGGACAGGGTTCATGAACACTGAAGCTTTCTTT
TRBJ1-2	14	NA	NA	TRBV6-4	CASSSTAANYGYTF	TGTGCCAGCAGTTCGACAGCCGCTAACTATGGCTACACCTTC
TRBJ1-6	15	NA	NA	TRBV5-1	CASSSEWGGHSPLHF	TGCGCCAGCAGCTCCGAGTGGGGAGGCCATTCACCCCTCCACTTT
TRBJ1-6	16	NA	TRBD1	TRBV19	CASSTGGTGGNSPLHF	TGTGCCAGTAGTACTGGGGGTACAGGGGGGAATTCACCCCTCCACTTT
TRBJ1-2	16	NA	NA	TRBV10-3	CAISESGGKGNYGYTF	TGTGCCATCAGTGAGTCGGGAGGGAAGGGAAACTATGGCTACACCTTC
TRBJ2-7	16	NA	TRBD1	TRBV18	CASSPKTGKGSYEQYF	TGTGCCAGCTCACCAAAGACAGGGAAAGGATCCTACGAGCAGTACTTC
TRBJ2-7	13	NA	TRBD2	TRBV9	CASSEAGGSEQYF	TGTGCCAGCAGTGAAGCGGGGGGGAGCGAGCAGTACTTC
TRBJ1-4	14	NA	NA	TRBV7-8	CASSFGRTVEKLFF	TGTGCCAGCAGCTTCGGAAGGACAGTCGAAAAACTGTTTTTT
TRBJ1-4	15	NA	TRBD1	TRBV13	CASSLRAGGNEKLFF	TGTGCCAGCAGCCTTCGGGCAGGGGGTAATGAAAAACTGTTTTTT
TRBJ2-7	16	NA	TRBD2	TRBV15	CATSKGLAGGTYEQYF	TGTGCCACCAGCAAGGGACTAGCGGGGGGTACCTACGAGCAGTACTTC
TRBJ2-2	18	NA	NA	TRBV3-1/TRBV3-2	CASSHGVVVGGPAGELFF	TGTGCCAGCAGCCACGGGGTCGTCGTGGGGGGGCCTGCCGGGGAGCTGTTTTTT
TRBJ1-1	14	NA	NA	TRBV3-1/TRBV3-2	CASSYLRQVAEAFF	TGTGCCAGCAGCTATCTCCGGCAGGTAGCTGAAGCTTTCTTT
TRBJ2-1	14	NA	TRBD2	TRBV5-4	CASSDWGGNNEQFF	TGTGCCAGCAGCGACTGGGGAGGGAACAATGAGCAGTTCTTC
TRBJ2-1	13	NA	NA	TRBV24-1	CATSDRRGDEQFF	TGTGCCACCAGTGATCGAAGGGGCGATGAGCAGTTCTTC
TRBJ2-5	12	NA	NA	TRBV5-6	CASSRAPETQYF	TGTGCCAGCAGTCGAGCCCCTGAGACCCAGTACTTC
TRBJ1-2	15	few	TRBD1	TRBV7-8	CASSLVAGGARGYTF	TGTGCCAGCAGCTTAGTGGCAGGGGGCGCACGGGGCTACACCTTC
TRBJ2-1	16	few	TRBD2	TRBV15	CATSRNPGTSDNEQFF	TGTGCCACCAGCAGAAACCCTGGGACTAGCGACAATGAGCAGTTCTTC
TRBJ1-2	14	NA	NA	TRBV11-3	CASSFSRSNYGYTF	TGTGCCAGCAGCTTCTCGAGGAGTAACTATGGCTACACCTTC
TRBJ2-1	14	NA	TRBD2	TRBV7-9	CASSPRRGLNEQFF	TGTGCCAGCAGCCCCAGGCGGGGACTAAATGAGCAGTTCTTC
TRBJ1-1	14	NA	NA	TRBV6-2/TRBV6-3	CASSYVYEGTEAFF	TGTGCCAGCAGTTACGTCTACGAGGGCACTGAAGCTTTCTTT
TRBJ1-3	13	NA	TRBD1	TRBV14	CASSSGQGYTIYF	TGTGCCAGCAGCTCGGGACAGGGGTACACCATATATTTT
TRBJ1-2	14	NA	NA	TRBV6-5	CASSDGGTTKFYTF	TGTGCCAGCAGCGATGGGGGGACTACTAAATTCTACACCTTC
TRBJ2-1	16	once	NA	TRBV5-6	CASSSPLFSSYNEQFF	TGTGCCAGCAGCTCGCCATTGTTTAGCTCCTACAATGAGCAGTTCTTC
TRBJ1-5	11	NA	NA	TRBV6-5	CASKAREPQHF	TGTGCCAGCAAGGCCAGGGAGCCCCAGCATTTT
TRBJ2-3	15	NA	NA	TRBV5-5	CASTWGPAGTDTQYF	TGTGCCAGCACCTGGGGCCCCGCGGGGACAGATACGCAGTATTTT
TRBJ2-7	15	once	TRBD1	TRBV7-2	CASSLDGTGIYEQYF	TGTGCCAGCAGCTTAGATGGGACAGGGATCTACGAGCAGTACTTC
TRBJ2-1	13	NA	NA	TRBV6-6	CASSYLQDNEQFF	TGTGCCAGCAGTTACTTACAGGACAATGAGCAGTTCTTC
TRBJ1-6	18	NA	TRBD1	TRBV11-2	CASSHRTGGSSYNSPLHF	TGTGCCAGCAGCCACAGGACAGGGGGCAGCTCCTATAATTCACCCCTCCACTTT
TRBJ1-6	19	NA	NA	TRBV5-8	CASSSGQLTEGSYNSPLHF	TGTGCCAGCAGCTCAGGACAGCTGACCGAGGGGTCCTATAATTCACCCCTCCACTTT
TRBJ2-2	16	NA	TRBD1	TRBV18	CASSPPTGRITGELFF	TGTGCCAGCTCACCACCGACAGGGCGGATCACCGGGGAGCTGTTTTTT
TRBJ1-6	16	NA	TRBD1	TRBV11-2	CASSPVTGGDNSPLHF	TGTGCCAGCAGCCCCGTGACAGGGGGCGATAATTCACCCCTCCACTTT
TRBJ2-2	17	NA	NA	TRBV28	CASSTHPLGAQLGELFF	TGTGCCAGCAGTACCCACCCCCTGGGGGCCCAGCTCGGGGAGCTGTTTTTT
TRBJ2-1	16	NA	TRBD2	TRBV4-2	CASSQGTSGAYNEQFF	TGTGCCAGCAGCCAAGGAACTAGCGGGGCATACAATGAGCAGTTCTTC